This passage covers 19 T cell receptor beta chains from one sample sequenced in a study of cytomegalovirus exposure and HLA in healthy donors. PCR involved 60 Vbeta and 13 Jbeta primers. Assay: immunoSEQ multiplex PCR; the TCRdb copy retains only in-frame clones and omits some. Of some 150,000 clones in the sample, over 60% were seen once. The sample consisted of PBMCs. Source of these receptors: a man aged 35-49 years in good health and CMV-seronegative.

As DNA, the CDR3 is TGTGCCACCAGGGAAAGGGATACGCAGTATTTT. This sequence encodes CATRERDTQYF. This chain uses TRBV19 with TRBJ2-3; TRBD1 might be the D (5 bases). Looked up from germline, CDR1 is LNHDA and CDR2 is SQIVND (reference sequence). This CDR3 comprises 11 residues. The V end lost 10 bases, the J end lost 6 bases, and 11 bases lay between the germline ends.

The chain combines TRBV6-1 with TRBJ2-1; D is possibly TRBD1 (6 bases). The germline gives CDR1 MNHNS, CDR2 SASEGT. The V gene lost 5 bases and the J gene lost 4 bases, with 12 bases spanning the gap. The CDR3 spans 14 residues. As DNA, the CDR3 is TGTGCCAGCAGTACCCACAGGGTATACAATGAGCAGTTCTTC. It codes for CASSTHRVYNEQFF.

This clone showed up just a few times. V gene TRBV7-3 combines with J gene TRBJ2-7, with TRBD2 as a possible D gene (6 bases). The CDR3 is 14 residues long. V was cut by 3 bases and J by 0 bases, with 9 bases left in between. Germline V gene lookup returns CDR1 SGHTA and CDR2 FQGTGA. Written as DNA, the CDR3 is TGTGCCAGCAGCTTGGGCGGGAACTCCTACGAGCAGTACTTC. This translates into CASSLGGNSYEQYF.

V gene TRBV7-2 combines with J gene TRBJ1-4, with no clear D. Between the trimmed V and J ends, which lost 0 bases and 6 bases, there was a span of 5 bases. This CDR3 is 13 amino acids long. Germline V CDR1 and CDR2: SGHTA, FQGNSA. CDR3 coding DNA: TGTGCCAGCAGCTTAGCGGGCGATGAAAAACTGTTTTTT. This encodes CASSLAGDEKLFF.

The chain's CDR3 is CASSDFGGATDTQYF. The CDR3 nucleotides are TGTGCCAGCAGTGATTTTGGCGGAGCCACAGATACGCAGTATTTT. J is TRBJ2-3 and V is TRBV6-1; D unclear. Germline V gene lookup returns CDR1 MNHNS and CDR2 SASEGT. The length of the CDR3 is 15 residues. With 3 bases removed from V and 2 bases from J, the gap between germline ends came to 12 bases.

V and J are TRBV9 and TRBJ2-7; D is unclear. In germline, CDR1 is SGDLS, CDR2 YYNGEE. V was shortened by 0 bases and J by 0 bases, with 10 bases between the two germline ends. The CDR3 consists of 15 residues. The CDR3 DNA sequence: TGTGCCAGCAGCGTAGGGAACCTAGACTCCTACGAGCAGTACTTC. Protein: CASSVGNLDSYEQYF.

The V call is TRBV29-1, the J call TRBJ1-1; possibly TRBD1 for D (6 bases). CDR1 is SQVTM, CDR2 ANQGSEA, per germline. The CDR3 spans 12 residues. The germline V and J ends were trimmed by 5 bases and 5 bases, with 12 bases remaining between them. The CDR3 loop is CSVYDRSTEAFF. The CDR3 nucleotides are TGCAGCGTTTATGACAGGTCTACTGAAGCTTTCTTT.

A single count supports this clone. The chain joins TRBV9 to TRBJ2-3; D is perhaps TRBD2 (7 bases). This CDR3 is 15 amino acids long. V was cut by 0 bases and J by 3 bases, with 11 bases left in between. Germline assignment: CDR1 SGDLS and CDR2 YYNGEE. CDR3: CASSVGGGGTDTQYF. The CDR3 DNA reads as TGTGCCAGCAGCGTAGGGGGAGGGGGGACAGATACGCAGTATTTT.

The rearrangement uses TRBV4-1 and TRBJ2-1, with 11 bases matching TRBD1. The CDR3 has 16 amino acids. The junction had 9 bases not matched to a gene; V was cut back by 3 bases and J by 8 bases. Germline values: CDR1 MGHRA, CDR2 YSYEKL. The CDR3 sequence: CASSQIRTGGRDEQFF. In DNA form, the CDR3 reads TGCGCCAGCAGCCAGATCCGGACAGGGGGCCGTGATGAGCAGTTCTTC.

The V gene is TRBV9, the J gene TRBJ1-5; the match to TRBD1 covers 9 bases. Per the germline V gene, CDR1 is SGDLS and CDR2 is YYNGEE. The CDR3 sequence is 14 residues long. Trimming removed 4 bases from V and 9 bases from J; junction bases left unmatched: 8. DNA for the CDR3: TGTGCCAGCAGCTCCACAGGGGGCGCGAGGCCCCAGCATTTT. Translated: CASSSTGGARPQHF.

There are a few counts of this clone. CDR3 region: CASSLLAGGREQYF. DNA for the CDR3: TGTGCCAGCAGCTTGTTGGCGGGGGGGCGCGAGCAGTACTTC. This chain links TRBV5-8 with TRBJ2-7, with 9 bases identical to TRBD2. The germline V gene encodes CDR1 SGHTS and CDR2 YDEGEE. V shed 1 base and J 6 bases; nucleotides not matched to a gene: 5. This CDR3 is 14 amino acids long.

This sequence joins TRBV29-1 and TRBJ2-3; 8 nucleotides match TRBD2. Germline V lookup: CDR1 SQVTM, CDR2 ANQGSEA. The V gene end was trimmed by 5 bases and the J gene end by 2 bases; junction bases not matched to a gene: 9. The CDR3 covers 15 residues. The CDR3 sequence is CSVLGSGKNTDTQYF. CDR3 nucleotides: TGCAGCGTTCTCGGTAGCGGGAAGAACACAGATACGCAGTATTTT.

V and J are TRBV6-1 and TRBJ2-7, with 9 positions matching TRBD1. Trimming cost V 4 bases and J 3 bases; bases outside gene matches: 4. Germline loops: CDR1 MNHNS, CDR2 SASEGT. This CDR3 is built from 14 residues. The CDR3 DNA reads as TGTGCCAGCAGTGGACGGACAGGGGACTACGAGCAGTACTTC. Translated: CASSGRTGDYEQYF.

The J gene is TRBJ1-1, the V gene TRBV6-1; D call uncertain. The CDR3 spans 11 residues. Per germline, CDR1 MNHNS and CDR2 SASEGT. V lost 0 bases and J 11 bases, leaving 7 bases between the germline ends. The CDR3 spells CASSEALMAFF. The CDR3 DNA sequence: TGTGCCAGCAGTGAAGCGCTAATGGCTTTCTTT.

The chain joins TRBV2 to TRBJ1-3, with TRBD1 identical over 9 bases. Germline-derived CDR1 and CDR2 are SNHLY and FYNNEI. Trimming removed 3 bases from V and 3 bases from J; junction bases left unmatched: 6. The length of the CDR3 is 16 residues. The CDR3 DNA reads as TGTGCCAGCAGTGATTCGGAGACAGGGGGTGGAAACACCATATATTTT. Translation: CASSDSETGGGNTIYF.

The rearrangement joins TRBV28 to TRBJ1-4; 8 nucleotides match TRBD1. From germline, CDR1 is MDHEN and CDR2 SYDVKM. The CDR3 extends over 12 amino acids. Losses at the gene ends were 7 bases for V and 7 bases for J; bases not matched to a gene: 2. The CDR3 DNA reads as TGTGCCAGCAAACAGGGGGTTGAAAAACTGTTTTTT. This codes for CASKQGVEKLFF.

The chain has TRBV4-3 and TRBJ2-3, with D possibly TRBD1 on 5 matching bases. In germline, CDR1 is LGHNA, CDR2 YSLEER. V lost 3 bases and J lost 4, with 11 bases in between. The CDR3 contains 14 residues. The CDR3 DNA follows: TGCGCCAGCAGCCAGGGGCCTACCTCAGATACGCAGTATTTT. Its translation is CASSQGPTSDTQYF.

This chain connects TRBV9 to TRBJ2-2; D not resolved. This CDR3 comprises 14 residues. Trimming removed 0 bases at V and 7 bases at J, with 10 bases between. The germline V gene encodes CDR1 SGDLS and CDR2 YYNGEE. The CDR3 reads CASSVAGVNGELFF. The CDR3 DNA reads as TGTGCCAGCAGCGTAGCTGGAGTCAACGGGGAGCTGTTTTTT.

The genes are TRBV7-2 and TRBJ1-5; D is unclear. The CDR3 is made up of 14 amino acids. Trimming cost V 6 bases and J 5 bases, with 14 bases left between them. Germline loops: CDR1 SGHTA, CDR2 FQGNSA. The DNA of the CDR3 is TGTGCCAGCAGGGCTGCGGGAGATCATCAGCCCCAGCATTTT. It specifies CASRAAGDHQPQHF.